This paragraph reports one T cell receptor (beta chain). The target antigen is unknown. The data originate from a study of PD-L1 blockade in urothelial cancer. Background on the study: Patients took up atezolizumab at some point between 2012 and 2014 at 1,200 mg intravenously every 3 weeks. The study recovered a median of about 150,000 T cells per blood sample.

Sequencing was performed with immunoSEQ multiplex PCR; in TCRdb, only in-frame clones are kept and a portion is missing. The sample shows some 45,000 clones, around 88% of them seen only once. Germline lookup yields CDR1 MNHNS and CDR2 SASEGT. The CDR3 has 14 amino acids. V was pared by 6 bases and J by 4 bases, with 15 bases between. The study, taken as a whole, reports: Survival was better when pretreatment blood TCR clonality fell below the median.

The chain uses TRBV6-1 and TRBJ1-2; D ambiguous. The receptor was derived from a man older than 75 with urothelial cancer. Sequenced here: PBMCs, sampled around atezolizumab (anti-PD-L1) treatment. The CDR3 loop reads CASRAQEGSYGYTF. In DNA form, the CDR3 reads TGTGCCAGCAGGGCCCAGGAGGGATCCTATGGCTACACCTTC.